This TCR beta chain was captured by sequencing in a study of quantifying T cell responses using KT2 cells. The wider study: cDNA was made from DNase-treated RNA using alpha and beta constant primers.

The CDR3 covers 13 residues. V lost 9 bases and J lost 5, with 15 bases in between. A single-stranded UMI oligo with SP2 sequence was ligated to cDNA 3' ends. An equimolar mix of RC1.1 and RC1.2 primed the beta chain across TRBC1 and TRBC2. Each CDR3 protein is one row after TCRdb ran MiXCR on the UMI-ligation and nested PCR reads. The sample carries about 33,000 distinct CDR3 sequences, 10% to 13% recorded once. Many counts were recorded for this clonotype. The sequencing sample was made of PBMCs spiked with cells of the T cell clone KT2. The chain joins TRBV12-3 or TRBV12-4 to TRBJ2-3; the D gene is possibly TRBD1 (6 bases). The TCR sequence derives from a human donor. In DNA, the CDR3 is TGTGCCAGTGCCAGGGGAGAAGGAGATACGCAGTATTTT. Residues: CASARGEGDTQYF.